This entry features one TCR beta chain sequence. The specificity of this receptor is unknown. Base-call qualities are not available, and no considerably larger clone is one nucleotide away. Thawed PBMCs were FACS-sorted into unstimulated Tregs (CD4+CD25+CD127-), CD4+ non-Tregs (CD4+CD25-), CD4 cells and CD8 cells. Blood from healthy controls was obtained either as purchased buffy coats or from healthy volunteers. Healthy control blood was processed to PBMCs by Ficoll density gradient and cryopreserved, and patient PBMCs were collected before and after transplant. The record originates from a study of Tregs in tolerant kidney transplant recipients (dated by TCRdb to about 2019). Regarding the study in general: The study applied TCRbeta sequencing to find donor-specific regulatory T cells before combined kidney and bone marrow transplantation and then followed those same cells after transplant. TCRbeta repertoire sequencing was used in a few healthy controls to compare several methods for expanding Tregs specific for an allogeneic donor.

The CDR3 goes from the cysteine to the phenylalanine over 13 residues. Of all the DNA, just the CDR3 is kept, 39 bases in frame from base 1. V and J are trimmed by 5 bases and 6 bases, and the gene matches miss 4 bases of the junction. CDR1 and CDR2, per the germline V gene, are SGHTA and FQGTGA. Broad study findings and their caveats: Because only a small number of patients were included, the study had limitations, and the results will need to be validated in larger populations as well as under other immunosuppression protocols. Biological reproducibility was not directly addressed, though technical replication error appeared minimal. The most biologically relevant and donor-specific TCRbeta repertoire appeared to be identified by expanding Tregs with activated donor B cells.

Genomic DNA was extracted from sorted cells with the QIAGEN DNeasy Blood and Tissue Kit for TCRbeta CDR3 sequencing. High-throughput TCRbeta CDR3 sequencing, including PCR amplification with bias correction and internal controls, was performed commercially through immunoSEQ. In the original analysis: Unique productive TCRbeta sequences were defined by CDR3 nucleotide sequence where primers matched, otherwise by CDR3 amino acid sequence with Vbeta and Jbeta genes. As a correction for sorting error, sequences shared between sorted populations at a frequency ratio of 2:1 or less were discarded, and the remaining shared sequences were assigned to the higher population. A sequence counted as donor-reactive if, in CFSE-low cells, the sequence had a frequency of at least 0.01% and was expanded at least 5-fold compared with unstimulated cells. Repertoire divergence was quantified by Jensen-Shannon divergence using the top 100 TCRbeta sequences ranked by frequency. For samples with multiple sequencing runs, sorting error was corrected separately for each run before the runs were pooled. The immuneACCESS repertoire file appears here via TCRdb, limited to in-frame rearrangements. These files lack a portion of the clones; in checked studies, under half of the deficit traces to unresolved V genes, and the cause of the others is not known. That table furnishes V, J and clone size, whereas the DNA furnished D and trimming. The sample includes about 120,000 clones, with about 90% observed a single time. Over 0.5% of the sample comes from the top ten.

The material sequenced was CD4+ T cells from blood. The receptor was isolated from a human donor in good health. The chain links TRBV7-3 with TRBJ2-1; TRBD2 fits 7 bases in the junction. The nucleotide sequence reads TGTGCCAGCAGCACCGGGACTACCAATGAGCAGTTCTTC. Translated, it gives CASSTGTTNEQFF.